The entry that follows covers one T cell receptor (beta chain) sequence. These data belong to a study of response to subunit inactivated influenza vaccine. A single record per CDR3 protein comes from TCRdb applying MiXCR to the RT-PCR reads. The data hold 650,000 to 800,000 distinct CDR3 sequences, with about 18% observed a single time. There are 18 residues in the CDR3. Per the germline V gene, CDR1 is SNHLY and CDR2 is FYNNEI. J lost 4 bases, V lost 4 bases, and 15 bases had no gene match. This receptor was taken from a middle-aged man who received an inactivated influenza vaccine. The J gene is TRBJ2-3, the V gene TRBV2; 9 positions agree with TRBD2. The sample was PBMCs from blood, taken 5 days after vaccination. The CDR3 DNA follows: TGTGCCAGCAGTGGCCTGTATTCCTCTAGCGGGGTGGCAGATACGCAGTATTTT. Protein: CASSGLYSSSGVADTQYF.